These 22 T cell receptor beta chains share one sample of origin, sequenced in a study of T cell responses to AZD1222 COVID-19 vaccine. The protocol was immunoSEQ multiplex PCR, while the TCRdb copy is restricted to in-frame clones and leaves out a portion. The sample lists about 96,000 clones, roughly 90% seen once, with roughly 25% in the top ten. Specimen: peripheral blood, collected on day 0 of AZD1222 vaccination. The receptor set was obtained from an adult in good health.

The chain couples TRBV6-5 to TRBJ2-7; 8 positions agree with TRBD2. This CDR3 is 12 amino acids long. Germline V gene lookup returns CDR1 MNHEY and CDR2 SVGAGI. V gave up 8 bases and J gave up 2 bases; unmatched junction bases: 2. The CDR3 region is CASAGGPYEQYF. CDR3 coding DNA: TGTGCCAGCGCGGGGGGTCCCTACGAGCAGTACTTC.

The chain joins TRBV18 to TRBJ1-3, with 8 bases fitting TRBD1. Germline CDR1 KGHSH, CDR2 LQKENI. The CDR3 length is 16 residues. The J segment lost 3 bases and the V segment lost 2 bases, leaving 6 bases of the junction unmatched. The CDR3 sequence: CASSPSQGAGGNTIYF. Written as DNA, the CDR3 is TGTGCCAGCTCACCATCGCAGGGGGCTGGTGGAAACACCATATATTTT.

This chain joins TRBV11-2 and TRBJ1-3; 10 bases are shared with TRBD1. The germline V gene has CDR1 SGHAT and CDR2 FQNNGV. The CDR3 loop spans 15 amino acids. Losses at the gene ends were 5 bases for V and 4 bases for J; bases not matched to a gene: 5. CDR3 coding DNA: TGTGCCAGCAGCCGGACAGGGGGGTACGGAAACACCATATATTTT. This gives the protein CASSRTGGYGNTIYF.

The chain links TRBV7-9 to TRBJ2-1; D unresolved. The V gene's germline CDR1 is SEHNR and CDR2 FQNEAQ (reference sequence). The CDR3 runs 13 residues. V was cut by 2 bases and J by 8 bases, with 10 bases left in between. The DNA of the CDR3 is TGTGCCAGCAGCTTACCTAGAATCGATGAGCAGTTCTTC. Amino acids: CASSLPRIDEQFF. Together with reference TRBV7-9 and TRBJ2-1, the CDR3 gives the full variable domain: DTGVSQNPRHKITKRGQNVTFRCDPISEHNRLYWYRQTLGQGPEFLTYFQNEAQLEKSRLLSDRFSAERPKGSFSTLEIQRTEQGDSAMYLCASSLPRIDEQFFGPGTRLTVL.

This chain joins TRBV7-3 and TRBJ2-1; D is possibly TRBD2 (6 bases). This CDR3 spans 15 amino acids. The germline V gene has CDR1 SGHTA and CDR2 FQGTGA. V shed 2 bases and J shed 5 bases, with 13 bases lying between them. CDR3 protein: CASSLPSGGNNEQFF. DNA for the CDR3: TGTGCCAGCAGCTTACCAAGCGGAGGGAACAATGAGCAGTTCTTC.

V usage is TRBV28 and J usage is TRBJ1-1; maybe TRBD1 (6 bases). V lost 6 bases, J lost 0 bases, and 14 bases lay in between. The CDR3 contains 15 residues. In germline, CDR1 is MDHEN, CDR2 SYDVKM. CDR3 DNA sequence: TGTGCCAGCAGCCCCACGACAGGCATGAACACTGAAGCTTTCTTT. Encoded protein: CASSPTTGMNTEAFF. The full variable domain, rest sourced from reference TRBV28 and TRBJ1-1, is DVKVTQSSRYLVKRTGEKVFLECVQDMDHENMFWYRQDPGLGLRLIYFSYDVKMKEKGDIPEGYSVSREKKERFSLILESASTNQTSMYLCASSPTTGMNTEAFFGQGTRLTVV.

This clone showed up just once. The chain links TRBV6-5 to TRBJ1-1, with D unclear. The germline V gene encodes CDR1 MNHEY and CDR2 SVGAGI. This CDR3 spans 11 amino acids. V lost 5 bases and J 11 bases, leaving 12 bases between the germline ends. The CDR3 DNA follows: TGTGCCAGCAGTATTGGCGGGGAGGCTTTCTTT. Protein sequence: CASSIGGEAFF.

V gene TRBV21-1 combines with J gene TRBJ1-1; the table names TRBD1, a call not compared with the DNA. TRBV21-1 is a recognized pseudogene. The CDR3 has 16 amino acids. Written as DNA, the CDR3 is TGTGCCAGCAGCACCAGGACAGGTGGGGATGGCACTGAAGCTTTCTTT. Translation gives CASSTRTGGDGTEAFF.

CDR3 amino acids: CASSSAGTGGETQYF. CDR3 nucleotide sequence: TGTGCCAGCAGTTCCGCCGGGACAGGAGGCGAGACCCAGTACTTC. V gene TRBV28 combines with J gene TRBJ2-5; 8 nucleotides match TRBD1. Germline V gene data show CDR1 as MDHEN and CDR2 as SYDVKM. This CDR3 spans 15 amino acids. Unmatched junction bases numbered 9, after V lost 4 bases and J lost 5 bases.

The chain recombines TRBV27 with TRBJ2-1, with 11 bases fitting TRBD2. The CDR3 length is 15 residues. The V and J ends lost 7 bases and 5 bases, in that order; junction bases with no gene match: 7. CDR1 and CDR2 from the germline V gene are MNHEY and SMNVEV (reference sequence). CDR3: CASTRASGRHNEQFF. CDR3 DNA: TGTGCCAGCACTCGGGCTAGCGGGAGGCACAATGAGCAGTTCTTC.

The chain carries TRBV9 and TRBJ2-7, with D tentatively TRBD1 (6 bases). Germline CDR1 and CDR2: SGDLS and YYNGEE. Deletions cut 0 bases from V and 4 bases from J, with 20 bases between. The CDR3 is 17 amino acids. Here the CDR3 reads CASSVAPLGQTEYEQYF. CDR3 nucleotide sequence: TGTGCCAGCAGCGTAGCTCCTTTAGGACAGACGGAATACGAGCAGTACTTC.

The chain carries TRBV9 and TRBJ1-5; perhaps TRBD1 as D (5 bases). CDR3 length: 14 residues. V shed 4 bases and J shed 0 bases, with 8 bases lying between them. From germline, CDR1 is SGDLS and CDR2 YYNGEE. CDR3 region: CASSPGSSNQPQHF. The CDR3 DNA sequence: TGTGCCAGCAGCCCAGGGAGTAGCAATCAGCCCCAGCATTTT.

CDR3 loop: CASSPRENREYSYNEQFF. In DNA form, the CDR3 reads TGTGCCAGCAGCCCCAGGGAGAACCGGGAGTACTCCTACAATGAGCAGTTCTTC. The chain couples TRBV3-1 (or the pseudogene TRBV3-2) to TRBJ2-1; D perhaps matches TRBD2 (6 bases). The CDR3 totals 18 residues. Germline CDR1 and CDR2: LGHDT and YNNKEL (reference sequence). V was cut by 4 bases and J by 0 bases, with 19 bases left in between.

This chain connects TRBV28 to TRBJ1-3; TRBD1 agrees at 8 bases. V was pared by 5 bases and J by 1 base, with 10 bases of the junction left unmatched. Germline values: CDR1 MDHEN, CDR2 SYDVKM. This CDR3 has 17 residues. The CDR3 region is CASSPRTGSISGNTIYF. CDR3 DNA: TGTGCCAGCAGTCCCAGGACAGGGAGTATTTCTGGAAACACCATATATTTT.

This chain connects TRBV28 to TRBJ1-2, with 7 bases matching TRBD1. The germline V gene has CDR1 MDHEN and CDR2 SYDVKM. CDR3 length: 12 amino acids. V dropped 8 bases and J dropped 4; count of bases not matched to a gene: 4. For the CDR3, the DNA is TGTGCCAGCCGGGACAGCCTCTATGGCTACACCTTC. It specifies CASRDSLYGYTF.

The chain combines TRBV18 with TRBJ1-2, with 7 bases fitting TRBD1. The V gene end was trimmed by 0 bases and the J gene end by 3 bases; junction bases not matched to a gene: 1. The germline CDR1 and CDR2 sequences are KGHSH and LQKENI. The CDR3 length is 14 residues. The CDR3 sequence is CASSPPTGDYGYTF. In DNA form, the CDR3 reads TGTGCCAGCTCACCACCCACAGGGGACTATGGCTACACCTTC.

The chain combines TRBV29-1 with TRBJ2-5; 8 bases agree with TRBD2. Germline-derived CDR1 and CDR2 are SQVTM and ANQGSEA. V was clipped by 8 bases and J by 5 bases; unmatched bases: 10. The length of the CDR3 is 13 residues. The CDR3 region has the DNA TGCAGCCCCCAGGGACTAGGGGGGGAGACCCAGTACTTC. Protein sequence: CSPQGLGGETQYF. Full variable domain (remainder filled in from reference TRBV29-1 and TRBJ2-5): SAVISQKPSRDICQRGTSLTIQCQVDSQVTMMFWYRQQPGQSLTLIATANQGSEATYESGFVIDKFPISRPNLTFSTLTVSNMSPEDSSIYLCSPQGLGGETQYFGPGTRLLVL.

V usage is TRBV7-3 and J usage is TRBJ2-3; D remains ambiguous. There are 13 residues in the CDR3. The V end lost 1 base, the J end lost 1 base, and 3 bases lay between the germline ends. CDR1 is SGHTA, CDR2 FQGTGA, per germline. In nucleotides, the CDR3 is TGTGCCAGCAGCTTAATTGGCACAGATACGCAGTATTTT. Its protein is CASSLIGTDTQYF.

V is TRBV6-6 and J is TRBJ2-4, with no clear D. The V gene's germline CDR1 is MNHNY and CDR2 SVGAGI (reference sequence). The CDR3 contains 14 residues. The V end lost 11 bases, the J end lost 0 bases, and 14 bases lay between the germline ends. The CDR3 bases are TGTGCCTCAACCCCCGCTGCAGCCAAAAACATTCAGTACTTC. Translated, it gives CASTPAAAKNIQYF.

There are a few counts of this clone. The rearrangement links TRBV28 to TRBJ1-4, with D hard to call. The V gene's germline CDR1 is MDHEN and CDR2 SYDVKM. This CDR3 is built from 16 residues. V shed 4 bases and J shed 3 bases, with 15 bases lying between them. The CDR3 loop reads CASSSPGGRANEKLFF. CDR3 DNA sequence: TGTGCCAGCAGTTCGCCGGGTGGTCGGGCTAATGAAAAACTGTTTTTT.

The chain joins TRBV7-2 to TRBJ2-4; TRBD2 is a possible D gene (6 bases). The germline CDR1 and CDR2 sequences are SGHTA and FQGNSA. CDR3 size: 14 residues. V dropped 5 bases and J dropped 2 bases, with 10 bases sitting between them. The CDR3 loop is CASSPGLTKNIQYF. The CDR3 DNA reads as TGTGCCAGCAGCCCTGGACTAACCAAAAACATTCAGTACTTC.

This chain uses TRBV5-4 with TRBJ2-7; TRBD2 agrees at 8 bases. From germline, CDR1 is SGHNT and CDR2 YYREEE (reference sequence). With 6 bases clipped from V and 2 bases from J, the junction kept 4 bases outside the gene matches. The CDR3 is 13 residues long. The CDR3 loop is CASKREQPYEQYF. In DNA, the CDR3 is TGTGCCAGCAAGCGGGAGCAGCCCTACGAGCAGTACTTC.